Each of the 3 T cell receptor beta chains below was sequenced from the same sample in a study of T-cell reconstitution after alpha-beta-depleted transplantation in children. A library of TCRbeta sequences, prepared with unique molecular identifiers, was generated. Each CDR3 protein is one row after TCRdb ran MiXCR on the PCR reads. The sample holds over 150,000 distinct CDR3 sequences, about 7% seen once. Sequenced material: PBMCs, taken before TCRalphabeta/CD19-depleted stem cell transplant. The receptors come from a boy between 2 and 10 years old with acute lymphoblastic leukemia, due to receive a stem cell transplant.

Notes on this clonotype: This sequence may be a read error, since a much larger clone differs from it by one base. CDR3 residues: CTSSPSVLALPVSEQYF. In nucleotides, the CDR3 is TGTACCAGCAGCCCATCGGTACTAGCATTACCCGTAAGTGAGCAGTACTTC. J is TRBJ2-7 and V is TRBV12-3 or TRBV12-4, with D possibly matching TRBD2 (6 bases). The CDR3 runs to 17 residues.

This clonotype was recorded at least ten times. The chain links TRBV28 to TRBJ1-1; perhaps TRBD1 as D (5 bases). The germline CDR1 and CDR2 sequences are MDHEN and SYDVKM. CDR3 length equals 14 residues. V was clipped by 6 bases and J by 1 base, with 12 bases between them. The CDR3: CASSQGLGNTEAFF. The DNA for the CDR3 is TGTGCCAGCAGCCAGGGCCTGGGGAACACTGAAGCTTTCTTT.

This chain joins TRBV6-1 and TRBJ1-1, with no clear D. Germline V gives CDR1 MNHNS, CDR2 SASEGT. The CDR3 loop spans 14 amino acids. The V end was cut by 7 bases, the J end by 1 base, with 13 bases between. The CDR3 DNA is TGTGCCAGCATAAAAGTACAACCGAACACTGAAGCTTTCTTT. Translated: CASIKVQPNTEAFF.